A selection of T cell receptor beta chains follows, all from one sample in a study of regulatory T cells in long-lasting Graves disease. TCRdb re-derived calls from the multiplex PCR reads in MiXCR, one entry per CDR3 protein. The repertoire holds 400,000 to 500,000 distinct CDR3 sequences, with around 20% as singletons. This material consisted of peripheral blood mononuclear cells (PBMCs), taken when the disease was refractory, from a patient treated with antithyroid drugs. The receptor set was obtained from a female donor with Graves disease. The CDR3 runs from the conserved cysteine through the conserved F or W. The D gene is left open where the match is weak. The listing skips clone size in some rows; elsewhere it reads once, few, many or a size class.

V	D	J	size	CDR3	DNA
TRBV6-1	-	TRBJ1-6	many	CASSAAANSPLHF	TGTGCCAGCAGCGCGGCCGCTAATTCACCCCTCCACTTT
TRBV7-9	-	TRBJ1-1	few	CASSPRVGLGVNTEAFF	TGTGCCAGCAGCCCTAGGGTAGGCCTCGGGGTGAACACTGAAGCTTTCTTT
TRBV28	TRBD1	TRBJ2-7	many	CASSHRQGANEQYF	TGTGCCAGCAGTCATAGACAGGGGGCCAACGAGCAGTACTTC
TRBV29-1	-	TRBJ1-3	-	CSVAEDRLSGNTIYF	TGCAGCGTTGCCGAGGACAGACTCTCTGGAAACACCATATATTTT
TRBV7-3	-	TRBJ2-7	many	CASPSPGTSYEQYF	TGTGCCAGCCCCTCCCCAGGCACTTCCTACGAGCAGTACTTC
TRBV7-2	TRBD1	TRBJ2-5	many	CASSPRDSVKETQYF	TGTGCCAGCAGCCCTAGGGACAGTGTGAAAGAGACCCAGTACTTC
TRBV24-1	-	TRBJ1-1	-	CATSDSSTVNTEAFF	TGTGCCACCAGTGATTCTTCGACGGTGAACACTGAAGCTTTCTTT
TRBV5-1	-	TRBJ2-2	many	CASSLDGGNTGELFF	TGCGCCAGCAGCTTGGACGGCGGAAACACCGGGGAGCTGTTTTTT
TRBV28	TRBD1	TRBJ1-2	many	CASSGQVGGYTF	TGTGCCAGCTCGGGACAGGTTGGTGGCTACACCTTC
TRBV6-1	-	TRBJ1-2	-	CTSSKTPQSESNYGYTF	TGTACCAGCAGTAAAACACCCCAATCTGAGAGTAACTATGGCTACACCTTC
TRBV20-1	TRBD1	TRBJ2-6	few	CSARETGRSGANVLTF	TGCAGTGCTAGAGAGACAGGGCGCTCTGGGGCCAACGTCCTGACTTTC
TRBV5-8	-	TRBJ1-2	-	CASSLVRNGYTF	TGTGCCAGCAGCTTGGTACGGAATGGCTACACCTTC
TRBV6-5	TRBD2	TRBJ2-6	few	CASSYTRGDSGANVLTF	TGTGCCAGCAGTTACACCCGGGGGGACTCTGGGGCCAACGTCCTGACTTTC
TRBV3-1	-	TRBJ2-5	many	CASSQRVTEETQYF	TGTGCCAGCAGCCAACGGGTGACCGAAGAGACCCAGTACTTC
TRBV5-1	TRBD1	TRBJ1-1	-	CASSLGDRGLNTEAFF	TGCGCCAGCAGCTTGGGGGACAGGGGTTTGAACACTGAAGCTTTCTTT
TRBV9	-	TRBJ2-2	-	CASSKVGGGRDTGELFF	TGTGCCAGCAGCAAAGTTGGGGGGGGGCGAGACACCGGGGAGCTGTTTTTT
TRBV28	-	TRBJ2-1	-	CASHSWGNEQFF	TGTGCCAGCCACTCCTGGGGGAATGAGCAGTTCTTC
TRBV6-5	-	TRBJ2-2	few	CASSYGQGRTGELFF	TGTGCCAGCAGTTACGGTCAGGGGCGAACCGGGGAGCTGTTTTTT
TRBV4-2	TRBD1	TRBJ2-7	-	CASKSTGTGGGEQYF	TGTGCCAGCAAGAGTACCGGGACAGGGGGTGGCGAGCAGTACTTC
TRBV20-1	TRBD1	TRBJ1-2	many	CSARERGTGDDRYTF	TGCAGTGCTAGAGAGAGGGGGACAGGGGATGATCGCTACACCTTC
TRBV28	-	TRBJ2-1	-	CASSLWWGTERNEQFF	TGTGCCAGCAGTTTATGGTGGGGCACTGAGAGGAATGAGCAGTTCTTC
TRBV3-1	TRBD2	TRBJ2-2	-	CASSLWTSGIVGTGELFF	TGTGCCAGCAGCCTCTGGACTAGCGGGATAGTAGGCACCGGGGAGCTGTTTTTT
TRBV18	-	TRBJ1-1	few	CASSPGQSRNTEAFF	TGTGCCAGCTCACCAGGACAGAGCCGGAACACTGAAGCTTTCTTT
TRBV28	TRBD1	TRBJ2-7	many	CATPKAGTGGTYEQYF	TGTGCCACTCCAAAAGCCGGGACAGGGGGAACCTACGAGCAGTACTTC
TRBV28	-	TRBJ1-2	many	CASSRQDTAYGYTF	TGTGCCAGCAGTCGCCAGGACACGGCCTATGGCTACACCTTC
TRBV5-5	-	TRBJ1-3	many	CASSLAGSSGNTIYF	TGTGCCAGCAGCCTAGCTGGGAGCTCTGGAAACACCATATATTTT
TRBV2	TRBD1	TRBJ2-5	many	CASQPGQYGKTQYF	TGTGCCAGCCAACCGGGACAGTATGGAAAGACCCAGTACTTC
TRBV2	TRBD2	TRBJ2-7	many	CASSDSPSGSYDEQYF	TGTGCCAGCAGTGATAGCCCTAGCGGGAGCTACGACGAGCAGTACTTC
TRBV5-1	-	TRBJ2-5	-	CASSLINRDQETQYF	TGCGCCAGCAGCTTGATAAACAGGGACCAAGAGACCCAGTACTTC
TRBV12-3/TRBV12-4	TRBD1	TRBJ2-7	many	CASSRGQISLSYEQYF	TGTGCCAGCAGCCGGGGACAGATTAGCCTCTCCTACGAGCAGTACTTC
TRBV7-2	-	TRBJ2-7	many	CASSERQGRGEQYF	TGTGCCAGCAGCGAACGACAGGGGAGGGGAGAGCAGTACTTC
TRBV28	-	TRBJ2-1	few	CASSLSNNEQFF	TGTGCCAGCAGTTTATCCAACAATGAGCAGTTCTTC
TRBV7-9	TRBD2	TRBJ2-7	few	CASSPLSGRFNEQYF	TGTGCCAGCAGCCCTCTTAGCGGGAGATTCAACGAGCAGTACTTC
TRBV3-1	-	TRBJ2-7	few	CASSQVLSEQYF	TGTGCCAGCAGCCAAGTACTCAGTGAGCAGTACTTC
TRBV24-1	-	TRBJ1-1	-	CATSEPNTEAFF	TGTGCCACCAGTGAACCAAACACTGAAGCTTTCTTT
TRBV5-4	TRBD1	TRBJ1-2	-	CASRSTGGAYGYTF	TGTGCCAGCAGGTCTACAGGGGGCGCATATGGCTACACCTTC
TRBV7-2	TRBD2	TRBJ2-7	few	CASRGSGSGSEQYF	TGTGCCAGCAGGGGTAGCGGGAGTGGGTCCGAGCAGTACTTC
TRBV27	TRBD1	TRBJ1-1	many	CASRTTTGSNTEAFF	TGTGCCAGCAGAACGACGACAGGGTCCAACACTGAAGCTTTCTTT
TRBV29-1	-	TRBJ2-7	few	CSVEDPENPYEQYF	TGCAGCGTTGAAGATCCAGAAAACCCCTACGAGCAGTACTTC
TRBV29-1	-	TRBJ2-5	-	CSVVLDRETQYF	TGCAGCGTTGTCCTAGATAGAGAGACCCAGTACTTC
TRBV10-3	TRBD1	TRBJ2-5	many	CAISGHGTADQETQYF	TGTGCCATCAGTGGCCACGGGACAGCCGATCAAGAGACCCAGTACTTC
TRBV13	-	TRBJ2-1	-	CASSLTSFYNEQFF	TGTGCCAGCAGCTTAACTTCATTTTACAATGAGCAGTTCTTC
TRBV29-1	-	TRBJ2-1	-	CSVGAPRNEQFF	TGCAGCGTTGGGGCCCCCCGCAATGAGCAGTTCTTC
TRBV28	-	TRBJ1-6	many	CASSLWDRRNSPLHF	TGTGCCAGCAGTTTATGGGACAGAAGAAATTCACCCCTCCACTTT
TRBV2	-	TRBJ2-3	-	CASSELTDTQYF	TGTGCCAGCAGTGAACTTACAGATACGCAGTATTTT
TRBV4-1	TRBD2	TRBJ2-7	-	CASSQDPSGTSSYEQYF	TGCGCCAGCAGCCAAGATCCTAGCGGGACCTCCTCCTACGAGCAGTACTTC
TRBV2	-	TRBJ2-7	-	CASSHVQGAGYEQYF	TGCGCCAGCAGCCACGTACAGGGCGCCGGCTACGAGCAGTACTTC
TRBV27	-	TRBJ1-1	-	CASSLYSGNTAAFF	TGTGCCAGCAGTTTATATTCTGGGAACACTGCAGCTTTCTTT
TRBV12-3/TRBV12-4	TRBD2	TRBJ2-1	few	CASTGWREGPNEQFF	TGTGCCAGCACCGGCTGGCGGGAGGGCCCAAATGAGCAGTTCTTC
TRBV2	-	TRBJ2-2	many	CASSGNTGELFF	TGTGCCAGCAGCGGGAACACCGGGGAGCTGTTTTTT
TRBV6-5	-	TRBJ2-7	few	CASSYGRNYEQYF	TGTGCCAGCAGTTACGGTCGTAACTACGAGCAGTACTTC
TRBV3-1	-	TRBJ1-1	few	CASSPWDQGGAFF	TGTGCCAGCAGCCCCTGGGACCAAGGAGGAGCTTTCTTT
TRBV7-8	TRBD1	TRBJ1-2	-	CASSRRTGGDGGYGYTF	TGTGCCAGCAGCAGGCGGACAGGGGGCGACGGCGGCTATGGCTACACCTTC
TRBV19	TRBD1	TRBJ1-2	-	CAGSRDRGNYGYTF	TGTGCCGGTAGTAGAGACAGGGGCAACTATGGCTACACCTTC
TRBV2	-	TRBJ2-7	many	CASSGRAYEQYF	TGTGCCAGCAGTGGCCGGGCCTACGAGCAGTACTTC
TRBV12-3/TRBV12-4	TRBD1	TRBJ1-6	many	CASSPGGDNSPLHF	TGTGCCAGCAGCCCAGGGGGCGATAATTCACCCCTCCACTTT
TRBV10-3	-	TRBJ2-2	-	CAIRCRRAGELFF	TGTGCCATCCGCTGCAGACGGGCCGGGGAGCTGTTTTTT